This T cell receptor beta chain emerged from a study of T cells after yellow fever vaccination. Germline V gene data show CDR1 as SGHRS and CDR2 as YFSETQ. Trimming pared 0 bases from V and 3 bases from J, leaving 13 bases between. CDR3 size: 16 residues. TCRdb reanalysed the 5' RACE reads using MiXCR and keeps one entry per CDR3 protein. The table lists some 240,000 distinct CDR3 sequences, about 5.2% of them singletons. This clonotype was obtained from a man younger than 35 who received the YFV17D yellow fever vaccine. This rearrangement joins TRBV5-1 to TRBJ2-1; possibly TRBD1 for D (6 bases). The specimen was CD4+ T cells sorted from PBMCs, collected on the day of the yellow fever booster vaccination. The chain's CDR3 is CASSLGGGTNYNEQFF. The CDR3 DNA sequence: TGCGCCAGCAGCTTGGGCGGTGGGACAAACTACAATGAGCAGTTCTTC.